These 8 T cell receptor beta chains originate from one sample sequenced in a study of blood T cell repertoires in COVID-19. The data were produced by immunoSEQ multiplex PCR, yet TCRdb's version contains in-frame clones alone and is incomplete. The sample yields approximately 240,000 clones, roughly 91% seen once. Input material: peripheral blood. These receptors all stem from a man aged 25 to 40 with COVID-19, enrolled during active disease.

V is TRBV6-1 and J is TRBJ2-3; possibly TRBD2 for D (5 bases). The germline V gene has CDR1 MNHNS and CDR2 SASEGT. This CDR3 has 15 amino acids. V was clipped by 2 bases and J by 4 bases, with 13 bases between them. The CDR3 DNA reads as TGTGCCAGCAGTGAACCAGGAGGAGGTCCAGATACGCAGTATTTT. Translating gives CASSEPGGGPDTQYF.

The chain combines TRBV7-9 with TRBJ1-2, with D unresolved. Trimming stripped 5 bases from V and 1 base from J, with 11 bases between. The V gene's germline CDR1 is SEHNR and CDR2 FQNEAQ (reference sequence). The length of the CDR3 is 14 residues. This CDR3 is CASSRNPDNYGYTF. In nucleotides, the CDR3 is TGTGCCAGCAGCCGTAACCCAGATAACTATGGCTACACCTTC. Variable domain in full (rest from reference TRBV7-9 and TRBJ1-2): DTGVSQNPRHKITKRGQNVTFRCDPISEHNRLYWYRQTLGQGPEFLTYFQNEAQLEKSRLLSDRFSAERPKGSFSTLEIQRTEQGDSAMYLCASSRNPDNYGYTFGSGTRLTVV.

This chain links TRBV5-1 with TRBJ2-5, with a tentative D call TRBD2 (5 bases). CDR1 and CDR2 (germline): SGHRS, YFSETQ. This CDR3 contains 13 residues. V shed 3 bases and J shed 1 base, with 7 bases lying between them. CDR3 in DNA: TGCGCCAGCAGCTACGGGGTCCAAGAGACCCAGTACTTC. This encodes CASSYGVQETQYF.

The gene calls are TRBV19 and TRBJ1-1, with D unresolved. Trimming pared 3 bases from V and 0 bases from J, leaving 5 bases between. This CDR3 is 13 amino acids long. CDR1 and CDR2 from the germline V gene are LNHDA and SQIVND (reference sequence). The CDR3 sequence is CASSIQMNTEAFF. CDR3 in DNA: TGTGCCAGTAGTATCCAGATGAACACTGAAGCTTTCTTT. Full variable domain (outside the CDR3, taken from reference TRBV19 and TRBJ1-1): DGGITQSPKYLFRKEGQNVTLSCEQNLNHDAMYWYRQDPGQGLRLIYYSQIVNDFQKGDIAEGYSVSREKKESFPLTVTSAQKNPTAFYLCASSIQMNTEAFFGQGTRLTVV.

This chain uses TRBV18 with TRBJ2-7, with 16 bases matching TRBD2. Germline loops: CDR1 KGHSH, CDR2 LQKENI. CDR3 length: 18 amino acids. V gave up 4 bases and J gave up 0 bases; unmatched junction bases: 6. The CDR3 bases are TGTGCCAGCTCACGCGGGACTAGCGGGGGGGCGAGCTCCTACGAGCAGTACTTC. This translates into CASSRGTSGGASSYEQYF.

The V and J genes are TRBV6-1 and TRBJ1-1; weak D call: TRBD1 (6 bases). Germline loops: CDR1 MNHNS, CDR2 SASEGT. V lost 3 bases and J lost 8, with 16 bases in between. The CDR3 is made up of 14 amino acids. The CDR3 region has the DNA TGTGCCAGCAGTGATTTGCACAGGGTCGACGAAGCTTTCTTT. This codes for CASSDLHRVDEAFF.

The chain is built from TRBV18 and TRBJ1-3; D call uncertain. The CDR3 is 16 amino acids. Germline-derived CDR1 and CDR2 are KGHSH and LQKENI. The V end was cut by 6 bases, the J end by 1 base, with 16 bases between. The DNA of the CDR3 is TGTGCCAGCTCTCTCAAGGAGAGCTCGTCTGGAAACACCATATATTTT. Translated, it gives CASSLKESSSGNTIYF.

This clone was seen once. The chain is built from TRBV2 and TRBJ1-4, with TRBD1 as a possible D gene (6 bases). V was pared by 8 bases and J by 0 bases, with 19 bases between. This CDR3 has 17 amino acids. Germline CDR1 is SNHLY and CDR2 is FYNNEI. CDR3 loop: CASGPVGRGATNEKLFF. As DNA, the CDR3 is TGTGCCAGCGGACCTGTGGGCAGGGGAGCAACTAATGAAAAACTGTTTTTT. Using reference TRBV2 and TRBJ1-4 for the parts outside the CDR3, the full variable domain is EPEVTQTPSHQVTQMGQEVILRCVPISNHLYFYWYRQILGQKVEFLVSFYNNEISEKSEIFDDQFSVERPDGSNFTLKIRSTKLEDSAMYFCASGPVGRGATNEKLFFGSGTQLSVL.